The source of this TCR beta chain is a study of blood T cells in healthy people across ages. Study outcomes and limitations: Donors of long life had a larger count of naive CD4+ cells and greater diversity than aged donors.

V shed 8 bases and J shed 4 bases, with 14 bases lying between them. CDR3 length: 13 residues. This clonotype was seen at least ten times. Its target is unknown. A J-beta primer mix and a sample-barcoded 5' primer were used in a second PCR of roughly 6 to 12 cycles. TCRdb re-analysed the 5' RACE reads in MiXCR, keeping a single row per CDR3 protein. The table has hundreds of thousands of distinct CDR3 sequences, approximately 29% seen once. Russia was home to the donors, healthy Caucasian individuals aged roughly 6 to 100. Approximately 10 milliliters was the volume of peripheral blood drawn from each donor. Every sample yielded at least 6.5 million isolated PBMCs.

The sequencing sample was made of blood. The V call is TRBV12-3 or TRBV12-4, the J call TRBJ1-2; no clear D gene. This TCR was sampled from a woman older than 75 in good health. The CDR3 nucleotides are TGTGCCAGCGGGAGAGACTTATTCTATGGCTACACCTTC. Its protein product is CASGRDLFYGYTF.